These 4 T cell receptor beta chains were sequenced from one sample in a study of early T cells in non-severe SARS-CoV-2 infection. TCRdb reanalysed the 5' RACE reads using MiXCR and keeps one entry per CDR3 protein. The repertoire holds tens of thousands of distinct CDR3 sequences, with around 12% as singletons. Sequencing used whole blood. The receptor set was obtained from an adult who was a healthcare worker with PCR-confirmed SARS-CoV-2 infection or an uninfected control (not recorded which).

The V gene is TRBV9, the J gene TRBJ1-4; maybe TRBD1 (5 bases). CDR1 and CDR2 (germline): SGDLS, YYNGEE. V was trimmed by 3 bases and J by 0 bases, leaving 9 bases between them. CDR3 length: 15 residues. Here the CDR3 reads CASSADTTTNEKLFF. As DNA, the CDR3 is TGTGCCAGCAGCGCGGACACCACAACTAATGAAAAACTGTTTTTT. The complete variable domain, with remaining parts taken from reference TRBV9 and TRBJ1-4, reads DSGVTQTPKHLITATGQRVTLRCSPRSGDLSVYWYQQSLDQGLQFLIQYYNGEERAKGNILERFSAQQFPDLHSELNLSSLELGDSALYFCASSADTTTNEKLFFGSGTQLSVL.

This clonotype is a singleton in its sample. V is TRBV19 and J is TRBJ1-5; TRBD1 matches 8 bases. With V trimmed by 4 bases and J by 4 bases, 3 bases remained unmatched. The CDR3 totals 14 residues. Looked up from germline, CDR1 is LNHDA and CDR2 is SQIVND (reference sequence). This chain's CDR3 is CASSTRQGNQPQHF. The CDR3 nucleotides read TGTGCCAGTAGTACCCGACAGGGGAATCAGCCCCAGCATTTT. Supplemented by reference TRBV19 and TRBJ1-5, the full variable domain reads DGGITQSPKYLFRKEGQNVTLSCEQNLNHDAMYWYRQDPGQGLRLIYYSQIVNDFQKGDIAEGYSVSREKKESFPLTVTSAQKNPTAFYLCASSTRQGNQPQHFGDGTRLSIL.

The CDR3 nucleotides read TGTGCCAGCAGCTTGGAGGTCCCGGCCGAGCAGTACTTC. This encodes CASSLEVPAEQYF. The rearrangement joins TRBV5-4 to TRBJ2-7; no firm D call. The germline V and J ends were trimmed by 0 bases and 6 bases, with 10 bases remaining between them. The CDR3 runs 13 residues. Germline CDR1 SGHNT, CDR2 YYREEE (reference sequence).

Only a few counts were recorded for this clonotype. This chain links TRBV24-1 with TRBJ2-1; the match to TRBD2 covers 9 bases. The CDR3 contains 18 residues. The trim removed 4 bases at V and 6 bases at J, leaving 15 bases unmatched. Germline V lookup: CDR1 KGHDR, CDR2 SFDVKD. CDR3 nucleotides: TGTGCCACCAGTGACCCAAGCAGTCCTCGCGGGGGGGCCAATGAGCAGTTCTTC. This encodes CATSDPSSPRGGANEQFF.